The present T cell receptor beta chain was sequenced within a study of technical replicates of blood from several donors. This CDR3 spans 15 amino acids. Germline trimming cut 6 bases from V and 9 bases from J; bases unmatched to any gene: 10. In germline, CDR1 is SNHLY, CDR2 FYNNEI. The protocol was immunoSEQ multiplex PCR, while the TCRdb copy is restricted to in-frame clones and leaves out a portion. Of about 66,000 clones listed, more than 75% are singletons. Sequenced sample: PBMCs. The source of this sequence is a human donor in good health. Some clones in this sample may be carry-over from other donors' samples. The V gene is TRBV2, the J gene TRBJ2-5; 13 positions match TRBD2. The CDR3 coding sequence is TGTGCCAGCAGGTCGGGACTAGCGGGGCGAGGGGCCCAGTACTTC. Protein: CASRSGLAGRGAQYF.